This TCR beta chain was recovered during a study of spatial heterogeneity in lung cancer. The wider study: TCR transcript abundance in tumor regions was strongly correlated with the T cell module score obtained from matched bulk RNA-seq.

By sample share, this clonotype is medium-sized (0.01 to 0.1%). No antigen is known for it. Study observations and caveats: Mutation tallies in tumors tracked expanded intratumoral alpha and beta TCR counts.

Time point indicated: sample taken at primary tumor resection. Samples were donated by 72 untreated early-stage non-small cell lung cancer patients. Whole RNA was taken from tumor, nontumor lung or frozen PBMC; it was then sequenced unsorted. Carried by each TCR cDNA molecule was a unique molecular identifier. Each CDR3 protein gets one entry after TCRdb re-called the 5' RACE reads with MiXCR. The table shows about 1,600 distinct CDR3 sequences, with 5.2% occurring only once. The clonotype comes from a male donor with early-stage non-small cell lung cancer. The sample consisted of lung tumor tissue, taken at surgery.

The CDR3 DNA reads as TGTGCCAGCAGCACCCCGAGTGGTCTAGCGGGGGACACAGATACGCAGTATTTT. It specifies CASSTPSGLAGDTDTQYF. The rearrangement joins TRBV7-2 to TRBJ2-3; TRBD2 agrees at 10 bases. The germline V gene has CDR1 SGHTA and CDR2 FQGNSA. CDR3 size: 18 residues. V lost 5 bases, J lost 2 bases, and 13 bases stayed unmatched. Together with reference TRBV7-2 and TRBJ2-3, the CDR3 gives the full variable domain: GAGVSQSPSNKVTEKGKDVELRCDPISGHTALYWYRQSLGQGLEFLIYFQGNSAPDKSGLPSDRFSAERTGGSVSTLTIQRTQQEDSAVYLCASSTPSGLAGDTDTQYFGPGTRLTVL.